The entry below describes one TCR beta chain. The sample originates from a study of neoadjuvant anti-PD-1 for oral cavity cancer. In the study overall: Non-progressing patients received a fourth nivolumab dose near day 43, then surgery on days 50-56.

Most PBMC samples had 480 ng input DNA in six replicates. Using immunoSEQ multiplex PCR, the repertoire was profiled, and TCRdb retains in-frame clones only, with some absent. Of some 17,000 clones listed, about 59% were seen once; the top ten hold roughly 2.6%. Patients had newly diagnosed, untreated stage II-IVA oral cavity squamous cell carcinoma. The CDR3 has 12 residues. Germline CDR1 SGHDN, CDR2 FVKESK. V was pared by 4 bases and J by 8 bases, with 11 bases between. The material sequenced was PBMCs, taken before nivolumab (anti-PD-1) treatment. The sequence was collected from a person between 35 and 79 years old with oral cavity squamous cell carcinoma. The J gene is TRBJ1-2, the V gene TRBV14; no firm D call. The CDR3 spells CASSPDRIGYTF. The CDR3 DNA reads as TGTGCCAGCAGCCCCGACCGTATAGGCTACACCTTC.